One T cell receptor (beta chain) is described in this entry. Its target is unknown. Profiling relied on immunoSEQ multiplex PCR, and the TCRdb table lists in-frame clones only, not all of them. Found here are 70,000 or so clones, roughly 88% of them singletons; the top ten hold approximately 0.86%. This CDR3 has 15 residues. Germline V gene data show CDR1 as SGHRS and CDR2 as YFSETQ. Trimming shortened V by 0 bases and J by 2 bases, and 12 bases separated the two germline ends. The data originate from a study of OX40 agonist ivuxolimab in advanced cancers. Turning to the study itself: A history of anti-PD-1, anti-PD-L1 or anti-CTLA-4 therapy was acceptable, and approximately 40% had some. Study observations and caveats: With doses of 0.1-3.0 mg/kg, partial responders showed among the lowest clonal expansion.

The TCR comes from an adult with an advanced solid tumor such as melanoma, head and neck, liver or kidney cancer. This material consisted of CD4+ or CD8+ T cells sorted from blood, taken in a trial of the OX40 agonist ivuxolimab. This chain links TRBV5-1 with TRBJ2-7, with D possibly being TRBD2 (6 bases). The DNA for the CDR3 is TGCGCCAGCAGCTTGGCCCTGGGCGGGACCTACGAGCAGTACTTC. Translating it yields CASSLALGGTYEQYF.